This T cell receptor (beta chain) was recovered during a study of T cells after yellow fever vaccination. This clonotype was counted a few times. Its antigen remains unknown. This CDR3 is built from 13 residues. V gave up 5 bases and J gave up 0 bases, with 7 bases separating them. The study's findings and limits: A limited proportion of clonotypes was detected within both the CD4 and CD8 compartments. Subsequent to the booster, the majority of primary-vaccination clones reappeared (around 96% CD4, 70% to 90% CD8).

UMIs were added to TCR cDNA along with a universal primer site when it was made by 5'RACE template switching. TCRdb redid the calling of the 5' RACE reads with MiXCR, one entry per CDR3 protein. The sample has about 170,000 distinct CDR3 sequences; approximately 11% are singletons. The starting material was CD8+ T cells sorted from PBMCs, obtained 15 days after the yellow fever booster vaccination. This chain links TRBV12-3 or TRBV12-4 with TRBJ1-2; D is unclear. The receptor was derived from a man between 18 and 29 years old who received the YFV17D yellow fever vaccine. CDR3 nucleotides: TGTGCCAGCAGTCCAGATCCTAACTATGGCTACACCTTC. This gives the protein CASSPDPNYGYTF.